This T cell receptor (beta chain) was observed in a study of cytomegalovirus exposure and HLA in healthy donors. Concerning this clone: What it binds is unknown.

PCR employed 60 Vbeta and 13 Jbeta primers. Clones were sequenced by immunoSEQ multiplex PCR, and TCRdb holds only the in-frame ones, with some missing. The sample has about 98,000 clones, around 63% seen once. General study points: CMV serostatus stood as the only immune exposure information on hand.

The CDR3 sequence is 14 residues long. V lost 3 bases and J lost 1, with 8 bases in between. Looked up from germline, CDR1 is SGDLS and CDR2 is YYNGEE. The chain joins TRBV9 to TRBJ1-3, with D possibly matching TRBD1 (6 bases). This receptor was taken from a human donor in good health. Sequencing input: PBMCs. CDR3 in amino acids: CASSATGSGNTIYF. The CDR3 DNA reads as TGTGCCAGCAGCGCCACAGGGTCTGGAAACACCATATATTTT.